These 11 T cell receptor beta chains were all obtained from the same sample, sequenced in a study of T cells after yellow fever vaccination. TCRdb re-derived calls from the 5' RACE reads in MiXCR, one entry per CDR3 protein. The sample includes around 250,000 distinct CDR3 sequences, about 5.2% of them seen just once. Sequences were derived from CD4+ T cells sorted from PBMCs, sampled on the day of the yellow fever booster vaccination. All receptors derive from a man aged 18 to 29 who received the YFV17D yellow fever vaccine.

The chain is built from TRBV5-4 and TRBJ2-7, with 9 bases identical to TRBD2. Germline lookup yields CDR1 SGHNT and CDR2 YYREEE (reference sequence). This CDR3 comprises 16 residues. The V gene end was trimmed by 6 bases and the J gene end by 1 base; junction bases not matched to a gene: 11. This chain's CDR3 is CASTTGAGGQSYEQYF. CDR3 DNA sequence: TGTGCCAGCACTACGGGAGCGGGGGGCCAATCCTACGAGCAGTACTTC. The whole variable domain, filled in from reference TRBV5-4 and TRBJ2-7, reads ETGVTQSPTHLIKTRGQQVTLRCSSQSGHNTVSWYQQALGQGPQFIFQYYREEENGRGNFPPRFSGLQFPNYSSELNVNALELDDSALYLCASTTGAGGQSYEQYFGPGTRLTVT.

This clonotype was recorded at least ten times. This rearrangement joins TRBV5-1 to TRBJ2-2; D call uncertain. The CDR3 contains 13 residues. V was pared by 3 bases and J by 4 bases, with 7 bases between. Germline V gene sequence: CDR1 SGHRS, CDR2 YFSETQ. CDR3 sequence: CASSSIGTGELFF. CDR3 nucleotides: TGCGCCAGCAGCTCAATAGGCACCGGGGAGCTGTTTTTT.

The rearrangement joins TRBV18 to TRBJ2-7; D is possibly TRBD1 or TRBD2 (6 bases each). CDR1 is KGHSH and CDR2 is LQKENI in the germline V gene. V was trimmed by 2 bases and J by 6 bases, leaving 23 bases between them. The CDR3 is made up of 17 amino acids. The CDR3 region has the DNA TGTGCCAGCTCACCATCCGGGGGCCACGGTCTGATGGGCGAGCAGTACTTC. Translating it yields CASSPSGGHGLMGEQYF.

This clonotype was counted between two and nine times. The CDR3 spells CASSPPGENQPQHF. The CDR3 DNA follows: TGTGCCAGCAGCCCACCAGGGGAAAATCAGCCCCAGCATTTT. This chain connects TRBV7-6 to TRBJ1-5, with a weak D call TRBD1 (6 bases). From germline, CDR1 is SGHVS and CDR2 FNYEAQ. CDR3 length equals 14 residues. The V and J ends lost 5 bases and 4 bases respectively, with 12 bases between them.

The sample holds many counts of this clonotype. The CDR3 region is CASSRRTAGTQYF. CDR3 DNA sequence: TGTGCCAGCAGCCGCCGGACAGCCGGGACGCAGTATTTT. This rearrangement joins TRBV7-2 to TRBJ2-3; D perhaps matches TRBD1 (6 bases). In germline, CDR1 is SGHTA, CDR2 FQGNSA. The CDR3 loop spans 13 amino acids. Trimming removed 5 bases from V and 9 bases from J, with 15 bases in between.

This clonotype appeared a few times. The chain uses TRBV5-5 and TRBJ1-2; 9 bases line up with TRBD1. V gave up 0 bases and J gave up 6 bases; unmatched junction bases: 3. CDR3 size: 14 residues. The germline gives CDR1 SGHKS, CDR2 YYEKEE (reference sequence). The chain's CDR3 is CASSLAGTGNGYTF. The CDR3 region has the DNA TGTGCCAGCAGCTTGGCCGGGACAGGGAATGGCTACACCTTC.

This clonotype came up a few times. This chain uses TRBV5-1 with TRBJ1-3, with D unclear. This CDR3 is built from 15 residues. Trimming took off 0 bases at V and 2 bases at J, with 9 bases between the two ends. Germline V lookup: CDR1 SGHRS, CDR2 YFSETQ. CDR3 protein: CASSLADRTGNTIYF. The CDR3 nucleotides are TGCGCCAGCAGCTTGGCCGATAGGACTGGAAACACCATATATTTT.

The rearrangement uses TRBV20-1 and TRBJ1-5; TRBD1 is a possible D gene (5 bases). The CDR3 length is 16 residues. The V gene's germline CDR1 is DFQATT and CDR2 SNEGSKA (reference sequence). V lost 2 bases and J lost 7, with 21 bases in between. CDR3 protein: CSARSPGTAKGQPQHF. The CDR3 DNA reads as TGCAGTGCTAGATCACCCGGGACGGCCAAGGGCCAGCCCCAGCATTTT.

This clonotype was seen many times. This chain's CDR3 is CASSYQSPTAQYF. CDR3 bases: TGCGCCAGCAGCTACCAAAGCCCGACAGCCCAGTACTTC. V is TRBV5-1 and J is TRBJ2-7; maybe TRBD1 (5 bases). The CDR3 loop spans 13 amino acids. V was cut by 3 bases and J by 10 bases, with 17 bases left in between. The germline CDR1 and CDR2 sequences are SGHRS and YFSETQ. The full variable domain, with the rest looked up from reference TRBV5-1 and TRBJ2-7, is KAGVTQTPRYLIKTRGQQVTLSCSPISGHRSVSWYQQTPGQGLQFLFEYFSETQRNKGNFPGRFSGRQFSNSRSEMNVSTLELGDSALYLCASSYQSPTAQYFGPGTRLTVT.

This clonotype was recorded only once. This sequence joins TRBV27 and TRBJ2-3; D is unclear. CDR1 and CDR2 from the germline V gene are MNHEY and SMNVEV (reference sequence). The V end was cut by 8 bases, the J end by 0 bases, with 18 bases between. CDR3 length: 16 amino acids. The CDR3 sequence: CASAFAPTTSTDTQYF. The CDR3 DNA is TGTGCCAGCGCGTTCGCGCCAACGACTAGCACAGATACGCAGTATTTT.

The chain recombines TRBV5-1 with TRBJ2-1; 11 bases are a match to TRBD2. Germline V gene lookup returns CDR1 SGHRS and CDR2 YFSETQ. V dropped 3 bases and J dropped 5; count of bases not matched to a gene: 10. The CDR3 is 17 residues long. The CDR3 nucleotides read TGCGCCAGCAGCTCGAGGAGTGTGACTAGCGGGAACAATGAGCAGTTCTTC. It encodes CASSSRSVTSGNNEQFF.